The present TCR beta chain was sequenced within a study of blood T cell repertoires in COVID-19. About the research overall: Collection of acute and convalescent COVID-19 samples took place in the United States, Italy and Spain. PBMCs, B-cell-depleted T cells, or T cells provided the cDNA or gDNA that made up the material.

Per the germline V gene, CDR1 is MNHEY and CDR2 is SMNVEV (reference sequence). The CDR3 extends over 16 amino acids. After removal of 4 bases from V and 4 bases from J, the junction contained 10 bases not matched to a gene. Authors' analysis steps: Nucleated cell counts were estimated from reference gene primer amplification. Produced via immunoSEQ multiplex PCR; TCRdb's table is partial and in-frame only. For V, J and clone size, that table is used; D and trimming come from the DNA. The table lists 380,000 or so clones, 89% of them singletons, with around 1.3% in the top ten. Sequenced sample: peripheral blood. The source of this sequence is a man aged 40-49 years with acute or convalescent COVID-19. The chain recombines TRBV27 with TRBJ1-1, with 9 positions matching TRBD1. The CDR3 DNA sequence: TGTGCCAGCAGTTCGGGGACAGGGTTAGTTTTCACTGAAGCTTTCTTT. Its protein product is CASSSGTGLVFTEAFF.